This TCR beta chain was found in a study of lymphopenia after photon versus proton radiotherapy. Assay used: immunoSEQ multiplex PCR; TCRdb lists only in-frame clones, some missing. Among roughly 35,000 clones listed, 85% to 90% were seen once. The germline V gene encodes CDR1 SNHLY and CDR2 FYNNEI. This CDR3 has 17 residues. V lost 2 bases and J 3 bases, leaving 17 bases between the germline ends. This receptor was taken from a man over 45 with gastric cancer. Sequenced here: peripheral blood, sampled from a patient treated with photon-based radiotherapy. The V and J genes are TRBV2 and TRBJ2-1; D is uncertain. DNA of the CDR3: TGTGCCAGCAGTGAAAGGATCCGCGGCAGTTTCTACAATGAGCAGTTCTTC. Amino acid sequence: CASSERIRGSFYNEQFF.